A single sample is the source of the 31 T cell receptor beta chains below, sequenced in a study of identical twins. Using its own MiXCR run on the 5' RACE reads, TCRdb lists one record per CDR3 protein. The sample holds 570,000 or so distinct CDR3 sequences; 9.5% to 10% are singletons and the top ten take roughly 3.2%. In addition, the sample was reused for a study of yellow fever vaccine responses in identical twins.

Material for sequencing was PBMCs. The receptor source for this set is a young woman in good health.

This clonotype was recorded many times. CDR3 region: CASSFQAGELFF. DNA of the CDR3: TGCGCCAGCAGCTTTCAAGCCGGGGAGCTGTTTTTT. The chain uses TRBV5-1 and TRBJ2-2, with D hard to call. Germline V lookup: CDR1 SGHRS, CDR2 YFSETQ. The CDR3 spans 12 residues. V was shortened by 2 bases and J by 6 bases, with 5 bases between the two germline ends.

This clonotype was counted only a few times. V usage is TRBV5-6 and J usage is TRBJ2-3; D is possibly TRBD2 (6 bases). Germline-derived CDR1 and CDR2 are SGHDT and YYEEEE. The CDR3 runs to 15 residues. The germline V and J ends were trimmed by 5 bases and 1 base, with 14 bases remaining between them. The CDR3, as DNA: TGTGCCAGCAGTCCGGAGGGGACTCGCACAGATACGCAGTATTTT. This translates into CASSPEGTRTDTQYF.

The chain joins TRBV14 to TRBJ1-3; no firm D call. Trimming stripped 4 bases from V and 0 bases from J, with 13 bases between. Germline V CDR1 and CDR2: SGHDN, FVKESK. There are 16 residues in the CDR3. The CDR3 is CASSLLLMTSGNTIYF. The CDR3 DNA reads TGTGCCAGCAGCCTTCTACTGATGACCTCTGGAAACACCATATATTTT.

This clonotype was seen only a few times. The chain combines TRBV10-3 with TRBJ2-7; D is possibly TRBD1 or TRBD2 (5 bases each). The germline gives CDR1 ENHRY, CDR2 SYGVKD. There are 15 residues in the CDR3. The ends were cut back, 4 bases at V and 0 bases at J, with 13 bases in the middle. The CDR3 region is CAISGGTDHSYEQYF. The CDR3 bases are TGTGCCATCAGTGGAGGGACGGATCACTCCTACGAGCAGTACTTC.

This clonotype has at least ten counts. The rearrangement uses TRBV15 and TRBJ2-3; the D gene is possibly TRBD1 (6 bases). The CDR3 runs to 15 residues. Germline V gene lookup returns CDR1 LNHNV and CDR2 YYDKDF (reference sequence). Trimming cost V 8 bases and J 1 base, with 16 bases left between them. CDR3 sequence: CATRGTPGGTDTQYF. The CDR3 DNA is TGTGCCACCCGAGGGACACCCGGGGGCACAGATACGCAGTATTTT. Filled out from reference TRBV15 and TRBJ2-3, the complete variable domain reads DAMVIQNPRYQVTQFGKPVTLSCSQTLNHNVMYWYQQKSSQAPKLLFHYYDKDFNNEADTPDNFQSRRPNTSFCFLDIRSPGLGDTAMYLCATRGTPGGTDTQYFGPGTRLTVL.

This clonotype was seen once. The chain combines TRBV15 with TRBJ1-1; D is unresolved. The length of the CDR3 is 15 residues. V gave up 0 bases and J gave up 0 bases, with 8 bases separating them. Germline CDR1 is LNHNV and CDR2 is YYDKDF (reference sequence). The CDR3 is CATSREGDMNTEAFF. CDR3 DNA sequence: TGTGCCACCAGCAGAGAGGGAGATATGAACACTGAAGCTTTCTTT.

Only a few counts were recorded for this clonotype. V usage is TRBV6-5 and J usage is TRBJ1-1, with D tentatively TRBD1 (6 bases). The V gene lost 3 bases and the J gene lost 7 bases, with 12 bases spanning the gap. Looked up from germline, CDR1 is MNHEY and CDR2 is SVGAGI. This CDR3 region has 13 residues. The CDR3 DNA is TGTGCCAGCAGTTATTTGTTACAGGGTGAAGCTTTCTTT. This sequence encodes CASSYLLQGEAFF.

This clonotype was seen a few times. CDR3 nucleotides: TGTGCCAGCAGCTTAGGTGGACAGCCCAGCTCTGGGGCCAACGTCCTGACTTTC. Amino acid sequence: CASSLGGQPSSGANVLTF. This chain joins TRBV7-6 and TRBJ2-6; D possibly corresponds to TRBD1 (6 bases). CDR3 length equals 18 residues. The germline V and J ends were trimmed by 1 base and 0 bases, with 13 bases remaining between them. Germline V gives CDR1 SGHVS, CDR2 FNYEAQ.

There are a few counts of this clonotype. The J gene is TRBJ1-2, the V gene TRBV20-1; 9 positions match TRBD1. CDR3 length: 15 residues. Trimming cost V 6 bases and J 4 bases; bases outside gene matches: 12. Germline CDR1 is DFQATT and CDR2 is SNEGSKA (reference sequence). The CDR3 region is CSALTPTGGAYGYTF. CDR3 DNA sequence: TGCAGTGCCCTGACACCGACAGGGGGAGCCTATGGCTACACCTTC.

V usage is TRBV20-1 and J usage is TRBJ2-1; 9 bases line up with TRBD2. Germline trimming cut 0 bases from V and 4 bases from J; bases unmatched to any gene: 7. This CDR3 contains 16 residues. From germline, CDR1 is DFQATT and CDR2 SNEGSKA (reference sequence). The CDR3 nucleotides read TGCAGTGCTAGAGATCGGGCTAGCGGGGAGTACAATGAGCAGTTCTTC. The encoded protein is CSARDRASGEYNEQFF.

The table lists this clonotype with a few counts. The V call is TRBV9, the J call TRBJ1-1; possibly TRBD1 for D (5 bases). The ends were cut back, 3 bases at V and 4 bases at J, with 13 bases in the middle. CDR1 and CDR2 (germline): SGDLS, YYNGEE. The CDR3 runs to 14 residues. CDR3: CASSGPTDSTEAFF. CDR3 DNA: TGTGCCAGCAGCGGCCCGACAGACAGCACTGAAGCTTTCTTT. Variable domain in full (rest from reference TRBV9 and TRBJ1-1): DSGVTQTPKHLITATGQRVTLRCSPRSGDLSVYWYQQSLDQGLQFLIQYYNGEERAKGNILERFSAQQFPDLHSELNLSSLELGDSALYFCASSGPTDSTEAFFGQGTRLTVV.

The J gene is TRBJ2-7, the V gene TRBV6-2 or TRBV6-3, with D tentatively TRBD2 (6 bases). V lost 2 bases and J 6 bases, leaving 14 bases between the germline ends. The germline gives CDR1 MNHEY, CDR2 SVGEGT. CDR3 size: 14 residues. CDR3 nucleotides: TGTGCCAGCAGTTACCTAGGCGGGAATGGCGAGCAGTACTTC. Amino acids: CASSYLGGNGEQYF.

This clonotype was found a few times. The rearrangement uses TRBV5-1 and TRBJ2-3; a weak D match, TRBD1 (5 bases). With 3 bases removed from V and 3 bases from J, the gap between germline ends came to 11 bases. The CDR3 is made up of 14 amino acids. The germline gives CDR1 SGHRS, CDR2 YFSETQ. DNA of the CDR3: TGCGCCAGCAGCTCTACCCGACAGACAGATACGCAGTATTTT. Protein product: CASSSTRQTDTQYF.

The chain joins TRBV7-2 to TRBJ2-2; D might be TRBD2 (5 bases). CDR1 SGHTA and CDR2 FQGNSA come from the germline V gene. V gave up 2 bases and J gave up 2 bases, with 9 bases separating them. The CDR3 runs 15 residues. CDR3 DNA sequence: TGTGCCAGCAGCTTAAACGGGATTAACACCGGGGAGCTGTTTTTT. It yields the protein CASSLNGINTGELFF. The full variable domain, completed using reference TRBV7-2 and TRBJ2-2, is GAGVSQSPSNKVTEKGKDVELRCDPISGHTALYWYRQSLGQGLEFLIYFQGNSAPDKSGLPSDRFSAERTGGSVSTLTIQRTQQEDSAVYLCASSLNGINTGELFFGEGSRLTVL.

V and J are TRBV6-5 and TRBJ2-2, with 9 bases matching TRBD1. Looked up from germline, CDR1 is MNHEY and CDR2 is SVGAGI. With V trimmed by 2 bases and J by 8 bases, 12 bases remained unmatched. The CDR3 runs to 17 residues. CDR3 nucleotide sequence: TGTGCCAGCAGTTACACAGGGGGCGGCGGGCTGGGTGGGGAGCTGTTTTTT. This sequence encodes CASSYTGGGGLGGELFF.

The CDR3 bases are TGTGCCATCAGGGCGGCAGATACGCAGTATTTT. Protein product: CAIRAADTQYF. This sequence joins TRBV10-3 and TRBJ2-3; D not resolved. The CDR3 runs 11 residues. V lost 6 bases and J lost 4, with 5 bases in between. Germline CDR1 and CDR2: ENHRY and SYGVKD.

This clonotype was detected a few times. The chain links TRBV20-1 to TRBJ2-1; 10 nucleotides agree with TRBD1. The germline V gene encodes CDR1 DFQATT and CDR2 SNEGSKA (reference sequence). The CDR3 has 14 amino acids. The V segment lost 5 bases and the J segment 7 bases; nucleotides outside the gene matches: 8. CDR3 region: CSAYPRDRGNEQFF. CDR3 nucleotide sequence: TGCAGTGCTTACCCCCGGGACAGGGGAAATGAGCAGTTCTTC.

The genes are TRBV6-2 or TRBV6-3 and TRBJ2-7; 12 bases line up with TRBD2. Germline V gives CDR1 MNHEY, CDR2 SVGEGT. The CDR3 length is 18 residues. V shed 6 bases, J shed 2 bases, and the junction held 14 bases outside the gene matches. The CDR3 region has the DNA TGTGCCAGCAGGACGGAATTCCTTTCTAGCGGGAGGGCCTACGAGCAGTACTTC. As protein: CASRTEFLSSGRAYEQYF.

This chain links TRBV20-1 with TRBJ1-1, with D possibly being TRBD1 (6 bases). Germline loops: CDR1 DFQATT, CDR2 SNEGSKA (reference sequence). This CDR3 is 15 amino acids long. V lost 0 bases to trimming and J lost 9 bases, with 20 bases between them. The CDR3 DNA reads TGCAGTGCTAGAGATATGGGACGGGGGGCGCGAAAAGCTTTCTTT. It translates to CSARDMGRGARKAFF.

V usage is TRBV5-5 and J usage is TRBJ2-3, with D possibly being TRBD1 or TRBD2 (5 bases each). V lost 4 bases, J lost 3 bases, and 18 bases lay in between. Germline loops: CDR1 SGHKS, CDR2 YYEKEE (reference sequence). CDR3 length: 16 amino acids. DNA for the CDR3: TGTGCCAGCAGCGTAGGAACCGGGACCCTAACAGATACGCAGTATTTT. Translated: CASSVGTGTLTDTQYF. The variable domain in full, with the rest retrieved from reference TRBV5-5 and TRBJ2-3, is DAGVTQSPTHLIKTRGQQVTLRCSPISGHKSVSWYQQVLGQGPQFIFQYYEKEERGRGNFPDRFSARQFPNYSSELNVNALLLGDSALYLCASSVGTGTLTDTQYFGPGTRLTVL.

This CDR3 reads CASSQSGQGVYEQYF. The DNA of the CDR3 is TGCGCCAGCAGCCAATCGGGACAGGGTGTTTACGAGCAGTACTTC. The chain uses TRBV4-3 and TRBJ2-7; 9 positions match TRBD1. The V and J ends lost 2 bases and 4 bases, in that order; junction bases with no gene match: 6. The V gene's germline CDR1 is LGHNA and CDR2 YSLEER. The CDR3 runs 15 residues.

For the CDR3, the DNA is TGTGCCATCAGTGAGGGAAAGGGGCCGTTGAACACTGAAGCTTTCTTT. Amino acids: CAISEGKGPLNTEAFF. The V call is TRBV10-3, the J call TRBJ1-1; tentative D call: TRBD1 (5 bases). The V end lost 2 bases, the J end lost 0 bases, and 13 bases lay between the germline ends. The CDR3 is 16 amino acids. Looked up from germline, CDR1 is ENHRY and CDR2 is SYGVKD.

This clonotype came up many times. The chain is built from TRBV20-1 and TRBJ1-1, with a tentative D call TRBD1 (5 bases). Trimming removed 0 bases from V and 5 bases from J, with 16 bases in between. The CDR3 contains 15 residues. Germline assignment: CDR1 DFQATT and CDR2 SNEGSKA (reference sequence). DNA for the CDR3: TGCAGTGCTAGAGATGGGGGGACCCTTCGGACTGAAGCTTTCTTT. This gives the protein CSARDGGTLRTEAFF.

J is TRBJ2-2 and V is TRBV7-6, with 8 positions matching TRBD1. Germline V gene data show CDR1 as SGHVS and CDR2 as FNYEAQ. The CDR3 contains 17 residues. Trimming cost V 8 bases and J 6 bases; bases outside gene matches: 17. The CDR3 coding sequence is TGTGCCAGCCGGGGAAGGGGCGGGACAGGTGTTGCCGGGGAGCTGTTTTTT. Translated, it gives CASRGRGGTGVAGELFF.

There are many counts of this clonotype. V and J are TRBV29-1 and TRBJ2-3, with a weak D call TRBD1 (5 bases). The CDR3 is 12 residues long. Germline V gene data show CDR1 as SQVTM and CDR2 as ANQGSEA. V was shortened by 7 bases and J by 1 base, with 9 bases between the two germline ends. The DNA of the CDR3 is TGCAGCGGCGTACAGGGCACAGATACGCAGTATTTT. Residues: CSGVQGTDTQYF.

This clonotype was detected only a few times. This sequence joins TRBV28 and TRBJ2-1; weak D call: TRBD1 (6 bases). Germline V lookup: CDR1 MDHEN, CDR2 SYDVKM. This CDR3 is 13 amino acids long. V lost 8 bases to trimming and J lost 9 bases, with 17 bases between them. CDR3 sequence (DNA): TGTGCCAGCTCTTACGGGACATCGTCTGAGCAGTTCTTC. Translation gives CASSYGTSSEQFF.

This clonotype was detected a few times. The CDR3 bases are TGTGCCAGCAGCCAGCCCCCGGCGGGCCCTGAAGCTTTCTTT. It encodes CASSQPPAGPEAFF. V is TRBV7-2 and J is TRBJ1-1; unclear D gene. Germline V gives CDR1 SGHTA, CDR2 FQGNSA. The ends were cut back, 5 bases at V and 6 bases at J, with 16 bases in the middle. CDR3 length: 14 amino acids. Together with reference TRBV7-2 and TRBJ1-1, the CDR3 gives the full variable domain: GAGVSQSPSNKVTEKGKDVELRCDPISGHTALYWYRQSLGQGLEFLIYFQGNSAPDKSGLPSDRFSAERTGGSVSTLTIQRTQQEDSAVYLCASSQPPAGPEAFFGQGTRLTVV.

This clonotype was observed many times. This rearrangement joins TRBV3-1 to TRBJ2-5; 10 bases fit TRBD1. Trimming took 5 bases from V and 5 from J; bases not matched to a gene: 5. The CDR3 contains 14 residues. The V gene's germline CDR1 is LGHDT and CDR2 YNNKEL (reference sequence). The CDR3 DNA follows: TGTGCCAGCAGCGGGGACAGGGGTCGGGAGACCCAGTACTTC. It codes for CASSGDRGRETQYF.

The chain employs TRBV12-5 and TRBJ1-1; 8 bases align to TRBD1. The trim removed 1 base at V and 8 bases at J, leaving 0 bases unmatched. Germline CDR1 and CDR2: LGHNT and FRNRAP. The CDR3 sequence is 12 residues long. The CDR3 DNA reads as TGTGCTAGTGGTTTGGGACAGGGGGAAGCTTTCTTT. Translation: CASGLGQGEAFF.

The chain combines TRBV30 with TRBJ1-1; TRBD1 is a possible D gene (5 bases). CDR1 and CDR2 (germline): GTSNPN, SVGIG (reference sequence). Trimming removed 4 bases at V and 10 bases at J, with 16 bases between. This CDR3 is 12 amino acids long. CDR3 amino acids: CAWTLTAAGAFF. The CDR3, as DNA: TGTGCCTGGACATTGACAGCCGCGGGAGCTTTCTTT.

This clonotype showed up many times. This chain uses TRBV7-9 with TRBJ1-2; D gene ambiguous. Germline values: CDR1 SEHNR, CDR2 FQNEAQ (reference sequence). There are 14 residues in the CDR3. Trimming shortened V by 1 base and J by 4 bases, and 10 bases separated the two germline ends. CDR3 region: CASSLVLGGYGYTF. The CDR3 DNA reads TGTGCCAGCAGCTTAGTACTGGGAGGCTATGGCTACACCTTC.